Below are 16 T cell receptor beta chains sequenced from a single sample in a study of blood T cell repertoires in COVID-19. Profiled with immunoSEQ multiplex PCR; TCRdb holds only in-frame clones, not every one. Of some 350,000 clones listed, roughly 84% are singletons. Sequencing was done on a sample of PBMCs or T cells enriched from blood (not recorded which). The receptors here all came from a woman aged 25 to 39 who had recovered from COVID-19.

This chain connects TRBV15 to TRBJ1-1; unclear D gene. Germline V gene lookup returns CDR1 LNHNV and CDR2 YYDKDF (reference sequence). The V end lost 0 bases, the J end lost 5 bases, and 7 bases lay between the germline ends. The CDR3 sequence is 13 residues long. In DNA, the CDR3 is TGTGCCACCAGCAGAGAAAGGCGGACTGAAGCTTTCTTT. This codes for CATSRERRTEAFF.

The chain carries TRBV3-1 (or the pseudogene TRBV3-2) and TRBJ2-5; 11 bases agree with TRBD1. Looked up from germline, CDR1 is LGHDT and CDR2 is YNNKEL (reference sequence). The CDR3 loop spans 15 amino acids. The ends lost 1 base at V and 4 bases at J; junction bases unmatched: 2. CDR3 residues: CASSQAGTGGETQYF. The CDR3 nucleotides read TGTGCCAGCAGCCAAGCCGGGACAGGGGGAGAGACCCAGTACTTC.

The chain has TRBV3-1 (or the pseudogene TRBV3-2) and TRBJ1-2, with a weak D call TRBD1 (5 bases). From germline, CDR1 is LGHDT and CDR2 YNNKEL (reference sequence). V lost 4 bases and J lost 2, with 14 bases in between. The CDR3 runs 15 residues. DNA for the CDR3: TGTGCCAGCAGCCCCATGGTCGGGGGAAACTATGGCTACACCTTC. Its translation: CASSPMVGGNYGYTF.

V is TRBV15 and J is TRBJ1-6; D is unresolved. Trimming removed 0 bases at V and 10 bases at J, with 13 bases between. CDR3 length equals 15 residues. In germline, CDR1 is LNHNV, CDR2 YYDKDF (reference sequence). DNA for the CDR3: TGTGCCACCAGCAGAGACCCGGGTTATAGCTCACCCCTCCACTTT. Its protein product is CATSRDPGYSSPLHF.

CDR3 coding DNA: TGTGCCAGCACCGTCGGACTAGCGGGAGGGCCGAGGTCCTACAATGAGCAGTTCTTC. Translated, it gives CASTVGLAGGPRSYNEQFF. This sequence joins TRBV27 and TRBJ2-1; 15 nucleotides line up with TRBD2. V lost 7 bases to trimming and J lost 1 base; unmatched junction nucleotides: 11. CDR1 and CDR2 from the germline V gene are MNHEY and SMNVEV (reference sequence). The CDR3 consists of 19 residues.

The chain couples TRBV13 to TRBJ1-3; the D is unclear. Trimming cost V 4 bases and J 4 bases, with 5 bases left between them. Germline-derived CDR1 and CDR2 are PRHDT and FYEKMQ (reference sequence). This CDR3 has 12 amino acids. The CDR3 loop reads CASSSFGNTIYF. CDR3 coding DNA: TGTGCCAGCAGCTCATTCGGAAACACCATATATTTT.

The chain couples TRBV6-5 to TRBJ2-1, with TRBD1 matching 10 bases. V trimming: 8 bases; J trimming: 9 bases; junction bases outside the gene matches: 10. Germline V gene data show CDR1 as MNHEY and CDR2 as SVGAGI. This CDR3 is 14 amino acids long. CDR3 DNA: TGTGCCAGCGCAACCGGGACAGGGGTTGGTGAGCAGTTCTTC. Protein: CASATGTGVGEQFF.

As to this clone: Different DNA sequences within this sample yield the same CDR3. The chain recombines TRBV9 with TRBJ2-7; 7 nucleotides align to TRBD1. Trimming at V came to 4 bases and at J to 4 bases, leaving 8 bases not matched to a gene. The germline V gene encodes CDR1 SGDLS and CDR2 YYNGEE. This CDR3 comprises 14 residues. CDR3 region: CASSPRDSSYEQYF. CDR3 DNA: TGTGCCAGCAGCCCTCGGGACAGCAGTTACGAGCAGTACTTC.

The chain carries TRBV28 and TRBJ2-7; 8 bases line up with TRBD2. The CDR3 totals 15 residues. Per germline, CDR1 MDHEN and CDR2 SYDVKM. The trim removed 2 bases at V and 0 bases at J, leaving 3 bases unmatched. The DNA for the CDR3 is TGTGCCAGCAGTTTAGGCGGGAGGCCCTCCTACGAGCAGTACTTC. This codes for CASSLGGRPSYEQYF.

The chain couples TRBV18 to TRBJ2-7; D not resolved. CDR3 length: 13 residues. Deletions cut 3 bases from V and 3 bases from J, with 9 bases between. The germline V gene has CDR1 KGHSH and CDR2 LQKENI. For the CDR3, the DNA is TGTGCCAGCTCACCTCCAGACTTCTACGAGCAGTACTTC. This gives the protein CASSPPDFYEQYF.

This chain links TRBV2 with TRBJ2-1, with 13 bases fitting TRBD2. Germline assignment: CDR1 SNHLY and CDR2 FYNNEI. Trimming at V came to 9 bases and at J to 8 bases, leaving 7 bases not matched to a gene. This CDR3 comprises 14 residues. The CDR3 here is CASKTSGGAYEQFF. In DNA form, the CDR3 reads TGTGCCAGTAAAACTAGCGGGGGGGCCTATGAGCAGTTCTTC.

This clone was observed a few times. The chain couples TRBV29-1 to TRBJ1-2; 9 nucleotides line up with TRBD1. The CDR3 contains 13 residues. The junction had 6 bases not matched to a gene; V was cut back by 7 bases and J by 3 bases. Per germline, CDR1 SQVTM and CDR2 ANQGSEA. The CDR3 nucleotides read TGCAGCGGCTCAGACAGGGGGGACTATGGCTACACCTTC. This translates into CSGSDRGDYGYTF.

The chain employs TRBV7-8 and TRBJ2-5; possible D gene TRBD1, 6 bases. Trimming cost V 6 bases and J 2 bases, with 13 bases left between them. The CDR3 sequence is 14 residues long. CDR1 is SGHVS, CDR2 FQNEAQ, per germline. This CDR3 reads CASRSRTVQETQYF. DNA for the CDR3: TGTGCCAGCAGATCCAGGACAGTACAAGAGACCCAGTACTTC. The full variable domain, rest sourced from reference TRBV7-8 and TRBJ2-5, is GAGVSQSPRYKVAKRGQDVALRCDPISGHVSLFWYQQALGQGPEFLTYFQNEAQLDKSGLPSDRFFAERPEGSVSTLKIQRTQQEDSAVYLCASRSRTVQETQYFGPGTRLLVL.

V usage is TRBV18 and J usage is TRBJ2-7; TRBD1 matches at 8 bases. Germline values: CDR1 KGHSH, CDR2 LQKENI. CDR3 length: 14 residues. V gave up 2 bases and J gave up 7 bases; unmatched junction bases: 7. This CDR3 is CASSPRRQGPEQYF. The CDR3 DNA reads as TGTGCCAGCTCACCAAGGAGACAGGGGCCGGAGCAGTACTTC.

This clone was recorded a few times. The V call is TRBV6-2 or TRBV6-3, the J call TRBJ2-7, with TRBD2 matching 8 bases. There are 19 residues in the CDR3. V trimming: 5 bases; J trimming: 0 bases; junction bases outside the gene matches: 18. Germline V gene sequence: CDR1 MNHEY, CDR2 SVGEGT. The CDR3 reads CASSPHSILQSGSSYEQYF. The CDR3 DNA follows: TGTGCCAGCAGTCCCCATAGTATCCTTCAAAGCGGGAGCTCCTACGAGCAGTACTTC.

This clone was recorded a few times. The J gene is TRBJ2-7, the V gene TRBV7-2; D is possibly TRBD2 (5 bases). CDR3 length: 14 amino acids. With 1 base removed from V and 5 bases from J, the gap between germline ends came to 12 bases. Germline V lookup: CDR1 SGHTA, CDR2 FQGNSA. In DNA, the CDR3 is TGTGCCAGCAGCTTAGGAGTTACCGGGGACGAGCAGTACTTC. Translation gives CASSLGVTGDEQYF.